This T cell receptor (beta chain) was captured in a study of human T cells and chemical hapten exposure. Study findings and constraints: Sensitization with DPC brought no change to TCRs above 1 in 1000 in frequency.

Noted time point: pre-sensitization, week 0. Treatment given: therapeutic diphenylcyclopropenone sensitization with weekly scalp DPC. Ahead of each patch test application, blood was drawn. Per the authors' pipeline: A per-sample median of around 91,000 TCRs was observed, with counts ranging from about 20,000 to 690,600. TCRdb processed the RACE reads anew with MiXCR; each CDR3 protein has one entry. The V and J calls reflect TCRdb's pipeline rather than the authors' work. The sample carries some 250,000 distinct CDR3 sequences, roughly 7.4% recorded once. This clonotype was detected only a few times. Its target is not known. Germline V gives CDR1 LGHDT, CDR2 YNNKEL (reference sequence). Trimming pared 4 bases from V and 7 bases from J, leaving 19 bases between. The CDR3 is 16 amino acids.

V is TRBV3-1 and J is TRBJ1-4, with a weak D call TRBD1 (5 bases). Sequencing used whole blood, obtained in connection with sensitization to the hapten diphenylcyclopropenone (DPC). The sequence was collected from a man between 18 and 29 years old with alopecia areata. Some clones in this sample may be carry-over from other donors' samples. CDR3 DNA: TGTGCCAGCAGCCGCGAGGGGCCGGCCCTCGGTGAAAAACTGTTTTTT. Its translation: CASSREGPALGEKLFF. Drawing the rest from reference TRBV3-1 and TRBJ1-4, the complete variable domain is DTAVSQTPKYLVTQMGNDKSIKCEQNLGHDTMYWYKQDSKKFLKIMFSYNNKELIINETVPNRFSPKSPDKAHLNLHINSLELGDSAVYFCASSREGPALGEKLFFGSGTQLSVL.